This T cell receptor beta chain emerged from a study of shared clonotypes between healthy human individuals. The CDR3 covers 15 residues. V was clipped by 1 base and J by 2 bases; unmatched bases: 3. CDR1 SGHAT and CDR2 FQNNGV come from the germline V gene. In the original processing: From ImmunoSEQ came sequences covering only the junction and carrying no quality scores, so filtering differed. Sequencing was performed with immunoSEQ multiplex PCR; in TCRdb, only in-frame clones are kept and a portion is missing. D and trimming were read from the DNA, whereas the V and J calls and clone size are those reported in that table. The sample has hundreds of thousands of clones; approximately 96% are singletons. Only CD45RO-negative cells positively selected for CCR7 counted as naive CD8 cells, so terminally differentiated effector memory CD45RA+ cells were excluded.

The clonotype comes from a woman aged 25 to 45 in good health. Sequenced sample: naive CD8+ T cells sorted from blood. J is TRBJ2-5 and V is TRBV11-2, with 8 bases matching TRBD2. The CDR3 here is CASSLGGTRQETQYF. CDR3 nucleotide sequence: TGTGCCAGCAGCTTAGGCGGGACTAGACAAGAGACCCAGTACTTC.